Listed below are T cell receptor beta chains from one sample, sequenced in a study of blood T cell repertoires in COVID-19. Only in-frame clones appear in the TCRdb table, and some are missing; sequencing was by immunoSEQ multiplex PCR. The sample has 150,000 to 200,000 clones; just under 90% are singletons. The sequenced sample was peripheral blood. The receptors derive from a woman between 18 and 30 years old who had recovered from COVID-19. Each CDR3 is given with its conserved first and last residue. Each record gives: CDR3 protein, CDR3 DNA, clone size, V gene, D gene, J gene. D genes are given only for firm matches. Some rows have no size entry. The others give once, few or many, or a class for an expanded clone.

CDR3 protein: CASSPGTALENTF
CDR3 DNA: TGTGCCAGCAGCCCCGGGACAGCCTTGGAAAACACCTTC
clone size: once
V gene: TRBV3-1/TRBV3-2
D gene: TRBD1
J gene: TRBJ1-2

CDR3 protein: CASSWEGGLNQPQHF
CDR3 DNA: TGCGCCAGCAGCTGGGAGGGAGGGCTCAATCAGCCCCAGCATTTT
clone size: NA
V gene: TRBV5-1
D gene: NA
J gene: TRBJ1-5

CDR3 protein: CASSSGQGSNYGYTF
CDR3 DNA: TGTGCCAGCAGCTCGGGACAGGGTTCGAACTATGGCTACACCTTC
clone size: NA
V gene: TRBV7-6
D gene: TRBD1
J gene: TRBJ1-2

CDR3 protein: CASSPDREEKLFF
CDR3 DNA: TGTGCCAGCAGTCCGGACAGGGAGGAAAAACTGTTTTTT
clone size: once
V gene: TRBV6-5
D gene: TRBD1
J gene: TRBJ1-4

CDR3 protein: CSVAQALLGYTF
CDR3 DNA: TGCAGCGTTGCCCAGGCACTCCTTGGCTACACCTTC
clone size: NA
V gene: TRBV29-1
D gene: NA
J gene: TRBJ1-2

CDR3 protein: CSVRTVNEQYF
CDR3 DNA: TGCAGCGTTAGGACAGTGAACGAGCAGTACTTC
clone size: NA
V gene: TRBV29-1
D gene: NA
J gene: TRBJ2-7

CDR3 protein: CATSRPRTGGTDTQYF
CDR3 DNA: TGTGCCACCAGCAGACCCCGGACAGGAGGCACAGATACGCAGTATTTT
clone size: NA
V gene: TRBV15
D gene: TRBD1
J gene: TRBJ2-3

CDR3 protein: CASSVRGQGLAGYNEQFF
CDR3 DNA: TGTGCCAGCAGCGTAAGGGGGCAGGGACTAGCGGGTTACAATGAGCAGTTCTTC
clone size: NA
V gene: TRBV9
D gene: TRBD2
J gene: TRBJ2-1

CDR3 protein: CASSSPQGNQPQHF
CDR3 DNA: TGTGCCAGCAGTTCCCCACAGGGCAATCAGCCCCAGCATTTT
clone size: once
V gene: TRBV7-9
D gene: NA
J gene: TRBJ1-5

CDR3 protein: CASSFEGVVDTDTQYF
CDR3 DNA: TGTGCCAGCAGCTTTGAAGGGGTTGTGGACACAGATACGCAGTATTTT
clone size: NA
V gene: TRBV7-2
D gene: NA
J gene: TRBJ2-3

CDR3 protein: CASSPERNTGELFF
CDR3 DNA: TGTGCCAGCTCACCGGAGCGAAACACCGGGGAGCTGTTTTTT
clone size: NA
V gene: TRBV18
D gene: NA
J gene: TRBJ2-2

CDR3 protein: CASSVGGTGGTGELFF
CDR3 DNA: TGTGCCAGCAGTGTAGGTGGGACAGGGGGCACCGGGGAGCTGTTTTTT
clone size: NA
V gene: TRBV2
D gene: TRBD1
J gene: TRBJ2-2

CDR3 protein: CAWNPDRGNTIYF
CDR3 DNA: TGTGCCTGGAACCCGGACAGGGGAAACACCATATATTTT
clone size: few
V gene: TRBV30
D gene: TRBD1
J gene: TRBJ1-3

CDR3 protein: CASSLGLAAWNEQFF
CDR3 DNA: TGTGCCAGCAGCTTGGGACTAGCGGCTTGGAATGAGCAGTTCTTC
clone size: NA
V gene: TRBV5-8
D gene: TRBD2
J gene: TRBJ2-1

CDR3 protein: CASSQDRETAYNSPLHF
CDR3 DNA: TGTGCCAGCAGCCAAGATCGGGAGACGGCCTATAATTCACCCCTCCACTTT
clone size: NA
V gene: TRBV3-1/TRBV3-2
D gene: NA
J gene: TRBJ1-6

CDR3 protein: CASSIVRAGDAGELFF
CDR3 DNA: TGTGCCAGTAGTATAGTCAGGGCGGGAGACGCCGGGGAGCTGTTTTTT
clone size: NA
V gene: TRBV19
D gene: TRBD2
J gene: TRBJ2-2

CDR3 protein: CSASFRGAEAFF
CDR3 DNA: TGCAGTGCTAGTTTCAGGGGCGCTGAAGCTTTCTTT
clone size: NA
V gene: TRBV20-1
D gene: NA
J gene: TRBJ1-1

CDR3 protein: CASSLIRLAANTGELFF
CDR3 DNA: TGTGCCAGCAGCTTAATCAGGCTAGCGGCGAACACCGGGGAGCTGTTTTTT
clone size: NA
V gene: TRBV7-2
D gene: TRBD2
J gene: TRBJ2-2

CDR3 protein: CASSLVSRPLYGYTF
CDR3 DNA: TGTGCCAGCAGCTTGGTGTCCAGGCCCCTCTATGGCTACACCTTC
clone size: NA
V gene: TRBV5-6
D gene: NA
J gene: TRBJ1-2

CDR3 protein: CASSHGALQETQYF
CDR3 DNA: TGTGCCAGCAGCCACGGAGCACTACAAGAGACCCAGTACTTC
clone size: NA
V gene: TRBV6-2/TRBV6-3
D gene: NA
J gene: TRBJ2-5

CDR3 protein: CASTNLAGYNEQFF
CDR3 DNA: TGTGCCAGCACCAATCTAGCGGGGTACAATGAGCAGTTCTTC
clone size: once
V gene: TRBV7-9
D gene: TRBD2
J gene: TRBJ2-1

CDR3 protein: CAISVQDMNTEAFF
CDR3 DNA: TGTGCCATCAGTGTACAGGACATGAACACTGAAGCTTTCTTT
clone size: NA
V gene: TRBV10-3
D gene: NA
J gene: TRBJ1-1

CDR3 protein: CASSWGGRGTGELFF
CDR3 DNA: TGTGCCAGCAGCTGGGGGGGCAGGGGCACCGGGGAGCTGTTTTTT
clone size: NA
V gene: TRBV5-4
D gene: NA
J gene: TRBJ2-2

CDR3 protein: CASTHSRGDQPQHF
CDR3 DNA: TGTGCCAGCACCCATTCGCGGGGCGATCAGCCCCAGCATTTT
clone size: NA
V gene: TRBV7-9
D gene: NA
J gene: TRBJ1-5

CDR3 protein: CASSQVRIPGGRDTEAFF
CDR3 DNA: TGTGCCAGCAGCCAAGTAAGAATCCCAGGGGGCCGTGACACTGAAGCTTTCTTT
clone size: NA
V gene: TRBV3-1/TRBV3-2
D gene: TRBD1
J gene: TRBJ1-1

CDR3 protein: CAGRPTGRNNSPLHF
CDR3 DNA: TGTGCCGGCCGGCCGACAGGGAGAAATAATTCACCCCTCCACTTT
clone size: NA
V gene: TRBV21-1
D gene: NA
J gene: TRBJ1-6

CDR3 protein: CASSPKGVGNSPLHF
CDR3 DNA: TGTGCCAGCAGCCCCAAAGGCGTCGGGAATTCACCCCTCCACTTT
clone size: NA
V gene: TRBV3-1/TRBV3-2
D gene: NA
J gene: TRBJ1-6

CDR3 protein: CAAPPGQGNEKLFF
CDR3 DNA: TGTGCCGCTCCCCCGGGACAGGGGAACGAAAAACTGTTTTTT
clone size: NA
V gene: TRBV21-1
D gene: NA
J gene: TRBJ1-4

CDR3 protein: CASSPEPGGNSGNTIYF
CDR3 DNA: TGTGCCAGCTCACCAGAGCCCGGAGGGAACTCTGGAAACACCATATATTTT
clone size: NA
V gene: TRBV18
D gene: NA
J gene: TRBJ1-3

CDR3 protein: CASSYEGFNEQFF
CDR3 DNA: TGTGCCAGCAGTTACGAGGGTTTCAATGAGCAGTTCTTC
clone size: NA
V gene: TRBV6-5
D gene: NA
J gene: TRBJ2-1

CDR3 protein: CSVRDRGRETQYF
CDR3 DNA: TGCAGCGTAAGGGACAGGGGGCGGGAGACCCAGTACTTC
clone size: NA
V gene: TRBV29-1
D gene: TRBD1
J gene: TRBJ2-5

CDR3 protein: CASSLQGSYNEQFF
CDR3 DNA: TGTGCCAGCAGTTTGCAGGGATCCTACAATGAGCAGTTCTTC
clone size: NA
V gene: TRBV27
D gene: NA
J gene: TRBJ2-1

CDR3 protein: CASSSLAGETQYF
CDR3 DNA: TGTGCCAGCAGTTCACTAGCGGGAGAGACCCAGTACTTC
clone size: NA
V gene: TRBV6-2/TRBV6-3
D gene: TRBD2
J gene: TRBJ2-5

CDR3 protein: CASSTDRDWANTEAFF
CDR3 DNA: TGTGCCAGTAGTACTGACAGGGACTGGGCTAACACTGAAGCTTTCTTT
clone size: NA
V gene: TRBV19
D gene: TRBD1
J gene: TRBJ1-1

CDR3 protein: CAIMQGGSYEQYF
CDR3 DNA: TGTGCCATCATGCAGGGGGGTTCCTACGAGCAGTACTTC
clone size: NA
V gene: TRBV10-3
D gene: NA
J gene: TRBJ2-7

CDR3 protein: CSVGGGNTEAFF
CDR3 DNA: TGCAGCGTTGGCGGCGGGAACACTGAAGCTTTCTTT
clone size: NA
V gene: TRBV29-1
D gene: NA
J gene: TRBJ1-1

CDR3 protein: CASIDGQGGYTF
CDR3 DNA: TGTGCCAGCATTGACGGACAGGGGGGCTACACCTTC
clone size: once
V gene: TRBV2
D gene: TRBD1
J gene: TRBJ1-2

CDR3 protein: CASSPPGRVETQYF
CDR3 DNA: TGTGCCAGCTCACCACCGGGCAGGGTGGAGACCCAGTACTTC
clone size: NA
V gene: TRBV18
D gene: NA
J gene: TRBJ2-5

CDR3 protein: CASSLAKGLAGGRNEQFF
CDR3 DNA: TGCGCCAGCAGCTTGGCCAAGGGTCTAGCGGGGGGGCGCAATGAGCAGTTCTTC
clone size: once
V gene: TRBV5-1
D gene: TRBD2
J gene: TRBJ2-1

CDR3 protein: CASSAPGAPYEQYF
CDR3 DNA: TGTGCCAGCAGCGCCCCGGGAGCTCCCTACGAGCAGTACTTC
clone size: NA
V gene: TRBV6-2/TRBV6-3
D gene: NA
J gene: TRBJ2-7

CDR3 protein: CASSIFVAGSSYSPLHF
CDR3 DNA: TGTGCCAGCAGTATCTTCGTCGCGGGGTCGTCATACTCACCCCTCCACTTT
clone size: NA
V gene: TRBV13
D gene: NA
J gene: TRBJ1-6

CDR3 protein: CASSPLVGTGKETQYF
CDR3 DNA: TGTGCCAGCTCCCCCCTTGTCGGGACAGGGAAAGAGACCCAGTACTTC
clone size: NA
V gene: TRBV18
D gene: TRBD1
J gene: TRBJ2-5

CDR3 protein: CASSFGRGRHEQYF
CDR3 DNA: TGTGCCAGCAGCTTCGGCAGGGGGCGACACGAGCAGTACTTC
clone size: NA
V gene: TRBV7-9
D gene: TRBD1
J gene: TRBJ2-7

CDR3 protein: CASTPGSPIYSLEAFF
CDR3 DNA: TGCGCCAGCACGCCGGGGTCGCCTATCTACTCCCTTGAAGCTTTCTTT
clone size: NA
V gene: TRBV10-1
D gene: NA
J gene: TRBJ1-1

CDR3 protein: CASRSAGGPNTQYF
CDR3 DNA: TGTGCCAGCAGATCAGCGGGGGGGCCTAATACGCAGTATTTT
clone size: NA
V gene: TRBV3-1/TRBV3-2
D gene: TRBD2
J gene: TRBJ2-3

CDR3 protein: CASGLVLPTGSTGELFF
CDR3 DNA: TGTGCTAGTGGTTTGGTACTCCCTACAGGGAGCACCGGGGAGCTGTTTTTT
clone size: NA
V gene: TRBV12-5
D gene: NA
J gene: TRBJ2-2

CDR3 protein: CASSLHGTGGSGANVLTF
CDR3 DNA: TGCGCCAGCAGCTTGCATGGGACAGGGGGCTCTGGGGCCAACGTCCTGACTTTC
clone size: few
V gene: TRBV5-1
D gene: TRBD1
J gene: TRBJ2-6

CDR3 protein: CASSLELGQGSYEQYF
CDR3 DNA: TGTGCCAGCAGCTTAGAACTAGGACAGGGCTCCTACGAGCAGTACTTC
clone size: NA
V gene: TRBV13
D gene: TRBD1
J gene: TRBJ2-7

CDR3 protein: CATSTGQGYEQYF
CDR3 DNA: TGTGCCACCAGCACCGGACAGGGCTACGAGCAGTACTTC
clone size: once
V gene: TRBV15
D gene: TRBD1
J gene: TRBJ2-7

CDR3 protein: CAISRDRTNTEAFF
CDR3 DNA: TGTGCCATCAGCCGGGACAGAACGAACACTGAAGCTTTCTTT
clone size: few
V gene: TRBV10-3
D gene: TRBD1
J gene: TRBJ1-1

CDR3 protein: CASSLGQGAGANVLTF
CDR3 DNA: TGTGCCAGTAGCCTTGGACAGGGGGCTGGGGCCAACGTCCTGACTTTC
clone size: NA
V gene: TRBV19
D gene: TRBD1
J gene: TRBJ2-6